This TCR beta chain was retrieved from a study of cytomegalovirus exposure and HLA in healthy donors. V lost 2 bases, J lost 4 bases, and 11 bases stayed unmatched. This CDR3 region has 18 residues. The germline gives CDR1 MGHRA, CDR2 YSYEKL. Sequenced by immunoSEQ multiplex PCR; TCRdb stores in-frame clones only, minus some. The data contain some 150,000 clones, approximately 87% of them singletons. The specimen sequenced was PBMCs. The chain carries TRBV4-1 and TRBJ1-6; 7 bases align to TRBD1. The origin of this receptor is a woman in her twenties or thirties in good health and CMV-seronegative. The CDR3, as DNA: TGCGCCAGCAGCCAATTATACAGGGGATCTACTTATAATTCACCCCTCCACTTT. Protein sequence: CASSQLYRGSTYNSPLHF.